Listed below are T cell receptor beta chains from one sample, sequenced in a study of cytomegalovirus exposure and HLA in healthy donors. Sequenced by immunoSEQ multiplex PCR; TCRdb stores in-frame clones only, minus some. The sample includes 55,000 to 80,000 clones, 70% to 75% of them seen just once. The sequenced sample consisted of PBMCs. The source is a woman between 25 and 40 years old in good health and CMV-seronegative. CDR3s include the opening cysteine and the closing phenylalanine or tryptophan. The D gene is left open where the match is weak. Clone size is shown for a subset of rows, as once, few, many or a class of expanded clone.

length	V	J	D	size	DNA	CDR3
17	TRBV4-1	TRBJ2-4	-	-	TGCGCCAGCATCCGGACCGGGAGCCTGCTAGCCAAAAACATTCAGTACTTC	CASIRTGSLLAKNIQYF
15	TRBV11-3	TRBJ2-2	-	once	TGTGCCAGCAGCTCCGCCTTCCTGGGAGCCGGGGAGCTGTTTTTT	CASSSAFLGAGELFF
16	TRBV9	TRBJ1-5	-	-	TGTGCCAGCAGCCCCGGGGGGGAGGCAATCTATCAGCCCCAGCATTTT	CASSPGGEAIYQPQHF
14	TRBV6-1	TRBJ1-5	TRBD1	-	TGTGCCAGCAGAGGGACAGGGGACAATCAGCCCCAGCATTTT	CASRGTGDNQPQHF
12	TRBV9	TRBJ1-2	-	-	TGTGCCAGCAGCGTAGGGGCAGGAGGCTACACCTTC	CASSVGAGGYTF
15	TRBV5-1	TRBJ1-4	-	-	TGCGCCAGCAGCTCAGGGGCGAGCACTAATGAAAAACTGTTTTTT	CASSSGASTNEKLFF
19	TRBV15	TRBJ2-7	TRBD2	-	TGTGCCACCAGCAGAGATCATGGGCTAGCGGGAGACTATACCTACGAGCAGTACTTC	CATSRDHGLAGDYTYEQYF
14	TRBV5-1	TRBJ2-7	TRBD1	-	TGCGCCAGCAGTCCGGGACAGGGAATTGTCGAGCAGTACTTC	CASSPGQGIVEQYF
15	TRBV30	TRBJ2-1	TRBD2	-	TGTGCCTGGAGTGCGACTAGCGGGATATACAATGAGCAGTTCTTC	CAWSATSGIYNEQFF
14	TRBV5-1	TRBJ2-5	-	-	TGCGCCAGCAGCGTCAGGGGAAACGGAGAGACCCAGTACTTC	CASSVRGNGETQYF
15	TRBV6-5	TRBJ2-5	TRBD2	-	TGTGCCAGCAGTTACTCGGCTAGCGGGAGTCGTGAGCAGTACTTC	CASSYSASGSREQYF
18	TRBV2	TRBJ2-3	-	-	TGTGCCAGCAGTGAATCTGTTCGGGCAGGGGAGAAAGCAGATACGCAGTATTTT	CASSESVRAGEKADTQYF
17	TRBV27	TRBJ1-4	TRBD1	-	TGTGCCAGCAGCCAATTACTCTCACAGGGGGCTCGGGAAAAACTGTTTTTT	CASSQLLSQGAREKLFF
22	TRBV19	TRBJ2-3	-	once	TGTGCCAGTAGTATGAGGGGGACTGGGACAGTGATTCCGGGACTGATAACAGATACGCAGTATTTT	CASSMRGTGTVIPGLITDTQYF
14	TRBV29-1	TRBJ2-1	-	-	TGCAGCGTTAGATCAGGGTACGGGTCCAATGAGCAGTTCTTC	CSVRSGYGSNEQFF
15	TRBV5-1	TRBJ2-2	TRBD2	-	TGCGCCAGCAGCCCCCTAGCGGGAGCGGCCGGGGAGCTGTTTTTT	CASSPLAGAAGELFF